This T cell receptor beta chain came from a study of T cells after yellow fever vaccination. This clonotype has at least ten counts. An end of the junction differs from the germline gene, which may be a read error. Germline CDR1 is DFQATT and CDR2 is SNEGSKA (reference sequence). The CDR3 is made up of 11 amino acids. They built TCR cDNA with 5'RACE template switching, a step that put in a universal primer site and UMIs. MiXCR, run by TCRdb on the 5' RACE reads, gives a single entry per CDR3 protein. The sample consists of some 420,000 distinct CDR3 sequences, 15% to 20% of them appearing once. The receptor's source is a man aged 18 to 30 who received the YFV17D yellow fever vaccine. The chain links TRBV20-1 to TRBJ1-6; D unresolved. The specimen was PBMCs, collected before the yellow fever booster vaccination. Here the CDR3 reads CSAPDRDHHFF. The DNA of the CDR3 is TGCAGTGCCCCGGACCGAGATCACCATTTTTTT.